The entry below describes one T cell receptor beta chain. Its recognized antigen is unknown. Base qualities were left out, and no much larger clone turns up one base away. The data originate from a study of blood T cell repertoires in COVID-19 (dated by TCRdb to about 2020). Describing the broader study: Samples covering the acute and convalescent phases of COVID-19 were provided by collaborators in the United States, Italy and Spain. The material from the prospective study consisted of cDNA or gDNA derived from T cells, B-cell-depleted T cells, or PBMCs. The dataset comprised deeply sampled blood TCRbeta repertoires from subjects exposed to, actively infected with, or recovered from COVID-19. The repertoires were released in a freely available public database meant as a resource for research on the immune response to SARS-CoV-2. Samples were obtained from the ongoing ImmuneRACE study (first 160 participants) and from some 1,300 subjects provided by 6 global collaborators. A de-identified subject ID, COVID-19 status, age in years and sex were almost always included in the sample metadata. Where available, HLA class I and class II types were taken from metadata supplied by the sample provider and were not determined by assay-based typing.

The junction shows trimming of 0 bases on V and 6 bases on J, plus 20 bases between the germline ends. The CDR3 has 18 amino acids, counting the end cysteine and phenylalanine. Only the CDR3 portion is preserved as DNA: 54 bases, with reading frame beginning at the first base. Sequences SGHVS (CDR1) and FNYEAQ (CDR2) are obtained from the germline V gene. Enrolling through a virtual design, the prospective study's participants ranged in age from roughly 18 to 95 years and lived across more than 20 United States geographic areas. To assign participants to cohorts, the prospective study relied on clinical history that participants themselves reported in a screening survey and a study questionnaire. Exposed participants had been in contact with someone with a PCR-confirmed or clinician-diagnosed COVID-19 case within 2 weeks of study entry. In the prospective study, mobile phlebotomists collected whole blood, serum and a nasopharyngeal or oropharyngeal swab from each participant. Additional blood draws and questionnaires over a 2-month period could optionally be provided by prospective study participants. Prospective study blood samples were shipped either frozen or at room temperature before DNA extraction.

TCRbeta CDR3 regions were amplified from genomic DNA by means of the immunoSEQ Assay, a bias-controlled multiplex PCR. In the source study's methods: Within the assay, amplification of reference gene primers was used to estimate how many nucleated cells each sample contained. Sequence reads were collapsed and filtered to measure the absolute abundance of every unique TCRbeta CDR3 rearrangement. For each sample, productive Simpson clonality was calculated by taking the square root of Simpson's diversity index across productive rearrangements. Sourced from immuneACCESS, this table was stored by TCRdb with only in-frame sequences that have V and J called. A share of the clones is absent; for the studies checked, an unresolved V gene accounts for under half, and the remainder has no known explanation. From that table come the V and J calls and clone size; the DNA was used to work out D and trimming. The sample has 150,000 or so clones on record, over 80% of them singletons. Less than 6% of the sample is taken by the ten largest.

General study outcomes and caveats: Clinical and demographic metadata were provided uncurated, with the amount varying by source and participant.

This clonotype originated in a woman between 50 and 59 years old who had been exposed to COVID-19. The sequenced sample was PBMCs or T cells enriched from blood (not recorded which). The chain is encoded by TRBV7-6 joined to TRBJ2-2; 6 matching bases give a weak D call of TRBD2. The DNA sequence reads TGTGCCAGCAGCTTAGCGACCCGGGAGTCTTGGAGGGCCGGGGAGCTGTTTTTT. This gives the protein CASSLATRESWRAGELFF.